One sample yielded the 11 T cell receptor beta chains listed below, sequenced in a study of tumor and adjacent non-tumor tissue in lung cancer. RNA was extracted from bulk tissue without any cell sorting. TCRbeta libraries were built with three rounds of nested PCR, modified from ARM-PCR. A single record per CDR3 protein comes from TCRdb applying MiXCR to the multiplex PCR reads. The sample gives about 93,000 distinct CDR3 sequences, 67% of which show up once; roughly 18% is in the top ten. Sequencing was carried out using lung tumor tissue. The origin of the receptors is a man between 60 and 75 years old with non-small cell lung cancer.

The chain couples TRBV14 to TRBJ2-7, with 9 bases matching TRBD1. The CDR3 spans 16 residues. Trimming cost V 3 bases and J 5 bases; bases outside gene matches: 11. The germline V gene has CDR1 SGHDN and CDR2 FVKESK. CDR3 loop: CASSHATGTGNNEQYF. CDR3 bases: TGTGCCAGCAGCCACGCTACCGGGACAGGGAACAACGAGCAGTACTTC.

CDR3: CASSQNVGGGTQYF. DNA of the CDR3: TGCGCCAGCAGCCAAAATGTAGGGGGAGGGACCCAGTACTTC. The gene calls are TRBV4-3 and TRBJ2-5, with D possibly being TRBD1 or TRBD2 (6 bases each). Trimming removed 2 bases at V and 7 bases at J, with 14 bases between. The CDR3 runs to 14 residues. Germline V gene lookup returns CDR1 LGHNA and CDR2 YSLEER.

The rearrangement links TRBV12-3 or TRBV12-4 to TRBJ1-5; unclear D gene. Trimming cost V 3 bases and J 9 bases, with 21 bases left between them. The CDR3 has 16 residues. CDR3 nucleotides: TGTGCCAGCAGTTTTACTCGACCGGGTGGCCATCCGCCCCAGCATTTT. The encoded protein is CASSFTRPGGHPPQHF.

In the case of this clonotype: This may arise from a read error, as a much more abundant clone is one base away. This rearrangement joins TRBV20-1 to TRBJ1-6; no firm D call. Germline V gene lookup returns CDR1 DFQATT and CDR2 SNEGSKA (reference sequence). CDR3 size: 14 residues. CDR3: CSTRVGRDNSPLHF. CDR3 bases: TGCAGTACTAGAGTGGGGAGGGATAATTCACCCCTCCACTTT.

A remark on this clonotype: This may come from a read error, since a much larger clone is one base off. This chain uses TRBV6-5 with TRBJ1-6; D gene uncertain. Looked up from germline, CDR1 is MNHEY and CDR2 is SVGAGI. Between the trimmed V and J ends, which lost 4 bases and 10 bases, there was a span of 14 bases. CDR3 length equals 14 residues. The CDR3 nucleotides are TGTGCCAGCAGTTGTTCGGCGGACCGATCACCCCTCCACTTT. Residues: CASSCSADRSPLHF.

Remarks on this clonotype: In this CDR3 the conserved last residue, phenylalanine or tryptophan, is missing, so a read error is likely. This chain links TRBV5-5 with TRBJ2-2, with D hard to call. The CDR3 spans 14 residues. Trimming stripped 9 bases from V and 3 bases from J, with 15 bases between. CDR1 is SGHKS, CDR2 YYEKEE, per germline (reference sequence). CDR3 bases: TGTGCCACCTACTCAAGGGCGGACACCGGGGAGCTGTTTATT. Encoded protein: CATYSRADTGELFI.

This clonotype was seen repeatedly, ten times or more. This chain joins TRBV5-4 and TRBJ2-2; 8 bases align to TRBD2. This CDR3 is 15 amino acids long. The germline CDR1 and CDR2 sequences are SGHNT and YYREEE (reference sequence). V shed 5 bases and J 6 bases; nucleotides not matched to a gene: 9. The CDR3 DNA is TGTGCCAGCAGTAGGACCAGCGGGGGAGCCGGGGAGCTGTTTTTT. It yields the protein CASSRTSGGAGELFF.

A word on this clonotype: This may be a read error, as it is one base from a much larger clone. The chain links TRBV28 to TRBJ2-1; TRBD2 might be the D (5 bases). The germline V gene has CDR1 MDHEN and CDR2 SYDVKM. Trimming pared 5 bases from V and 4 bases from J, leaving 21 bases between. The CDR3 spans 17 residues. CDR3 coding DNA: TGTGCCAGCAGTGGGAGACGATTAAAGACCCTATACAATGAGCAGTTCTTC. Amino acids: CASSGRRLKTLYNEQFF. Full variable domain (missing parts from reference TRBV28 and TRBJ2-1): DVKVTQSSRYLVKRTGEKVFLECVQDMDHENMFWYRQDPGLGLRLIYFSYDVKMKEKGDIPEGYSVSREKKERFSLILESASTNQTSMYLCASSGRRLKTLYNEQFFGPGTRLTVL.

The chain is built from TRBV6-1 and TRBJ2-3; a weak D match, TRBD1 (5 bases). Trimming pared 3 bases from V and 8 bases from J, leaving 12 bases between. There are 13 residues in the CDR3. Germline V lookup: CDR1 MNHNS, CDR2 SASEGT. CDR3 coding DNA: TGTGCCAGCAGTGAGACGGGCAGGGTTACGCAGTATTTT. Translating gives CASSETGRVTQYF.

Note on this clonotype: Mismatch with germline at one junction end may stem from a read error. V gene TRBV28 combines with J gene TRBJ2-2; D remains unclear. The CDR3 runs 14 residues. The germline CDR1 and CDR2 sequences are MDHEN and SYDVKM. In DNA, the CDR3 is TGTGCCACCAGTGGGCATCTAGGCGCCGGGGAGCTGTTTTTT. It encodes CATSGHLGAGELFF.

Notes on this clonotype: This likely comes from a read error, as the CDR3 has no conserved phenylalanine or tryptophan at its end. This chain's CDR3 is CASSLGGTGFYEQYL. DNA of the CDR3: TGTGCCAGTAGTTTAGGCGGGACGGGATTCTACGAGCAGTACTTA. This sequence joins TRBV12-3 or TRBV12-4 and TRBJ2-7; possible D gene TRBD2, 6 bases. This CDR3 spans 15 amino acids.